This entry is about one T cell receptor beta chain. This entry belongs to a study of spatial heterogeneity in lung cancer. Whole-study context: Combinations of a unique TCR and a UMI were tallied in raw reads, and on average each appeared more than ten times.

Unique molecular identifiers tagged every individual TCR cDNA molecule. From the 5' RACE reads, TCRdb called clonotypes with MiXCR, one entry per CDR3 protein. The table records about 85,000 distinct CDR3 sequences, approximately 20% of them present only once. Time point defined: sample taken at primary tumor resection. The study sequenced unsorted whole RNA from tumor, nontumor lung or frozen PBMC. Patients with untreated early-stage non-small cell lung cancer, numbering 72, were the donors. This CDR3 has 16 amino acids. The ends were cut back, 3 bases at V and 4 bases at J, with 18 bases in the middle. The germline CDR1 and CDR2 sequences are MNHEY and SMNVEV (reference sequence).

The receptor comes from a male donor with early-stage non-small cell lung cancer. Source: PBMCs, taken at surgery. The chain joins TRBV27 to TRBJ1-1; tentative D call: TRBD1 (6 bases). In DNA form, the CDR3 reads TGTGCCAGCAGTTTTAGGGGGGATAGGGGGAGCACTGAAGCTTTCTTT. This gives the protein CASSFRGDRGSTEAFF.